Listed here are 25 T cell receptor beta chains from one sample, sequenced in a study of blood T cell repertoires in COVID-19 (dated by TCRdb to the early 2020s). The receptor library was made with the immunoSEQ multiplex PCR assay. TCRdb obtained this table from immuneACCESS and retained in-frame rearrangements with V and J assigned. These tables miss some clones; where compared with another copy, unresolved V genes account for less than half of the shortfall, and the remainder is unexplained. The sample contains some 310,000 clones, roughly 91% of them found a single time. Together, the top ten hold 1% of the sample. Sequencing was performed on peripheral blood. The receptor set was obtained from a man between 45 and 60 years old with active or convalescent COVID-19.

This chain uses TRBV7-9 with TRBJ1-4; D not certain. Germline V gene data show CDR1 as SEHNR and CDR2 as FQNEAQ (reference sequence). Between the trimmed V and J ends, which lost 6 bases and 10 bases, there was a span of 15 bases. This CDR3 has 13 amino acids. CDR3 protein: CASSSNSVGKLFF. CDR3 nucleotide sequence: TGTGCCAGCAGTTCAAATAGCGTTGGAAAACTGTTTTTT.

The rearrangement joins TRBV28 to TRBJ2-2; 15 bases map to TRBD2. The CDR3 runs to 19 residues. Trimming at V came to 5 bases and at J to 4 bases, leaving 11 bases not matched to a gene. The germline CDR1 and CDR2 sequences are MDHEN and SYDVKM. CDR3 coding DNA: TGTGCCAGCAGTCCCCGGGGACTAGCGGGGGGATTAAGCACCGGGGAGCTGTTTTTT. Its translation: CASSPRGLAGGLSTGELFF.

This sequence joins TRBV18 and TRBJ1-3, with TRBD1 matching over 7 bases. With 2 bases clipped from V and 4 bases from J, the junction kept 5 bases outside the gene matches. This CDR3 has 15 amino acids. The germline gives CDR1 KGHSH, CDR2 LQKENI. CDR3 in amino acids: CASSPTGDVGNTIYF. The CDR3, as DNA: TGTGCCAGCTCACCAACAGGGGATGTAGGAAACACCATATATTTT.

The chain has TRBV14 and TRBJ2-7; 9 bases agree with TRBD1. The CDR3 covers 16 residues. Trimming cost V 1 base and J 3 bases; bases outside gene matches: 7. Germline-derived CDR1 and CDR2 are SGHDN and FVKESK. CDR3 sequence reads: CASSQVKQGAVYEQYF. The CDR3 nucleotides read TGTGCCAGCAGCCAAGTCAAACAGGGGGCTGTCTACGAGCAGTACTTC. The complete variable domain, with remaining parts taken from reference TRBV14 and TRBJ2-7, reads EAGVTQFPSHSVIEKGQTVTLRCDPISGHDNLYWYRRVMGKEIKFLLHFVKESKQDESGMPNNRFLAERTGGTYSTLKVQPAELEDSGVYFCASSQVKQGAVYEQYFGPGTRLTVT.

The chain has TRBV5-6 and TRBJ1-6; D gene ambiguous. The CDR3 runs to 12 residues. Trimming took 0 bases from V and 11 from J, leaving 6 bases between them. In germline, CDR1 is SGHDT, CDR2 YYEEEE. CDR3 in amino acids: CASSLAGAPLHF. The CDR3 DNA reads as TGTGCCAGCAGCTTGGCCGGGGCACCCCTCCACTTT.

This clone was seen a few times. The chain uses TRBV6-5 and TRBJ1-6; D unclear. CDR3 length: 12 residues. V lost 8 bases and J 4 bases, leaving 6 bases between the germline ends. Germline V lookup: CDR1 MNHEY, CDR2 SVGAGI. The CDR3 is CASASYNSPLHF. The CDR3 DNA reads TGTGCCAGCGCGTCTTATAATTCACCCCTCCACTTT.

This chain uses TRBV23-1 with TRBJ2-5; weak D call: TRBD1 (8 bases). TRBV23-1 is assigned to the ORF class and has an uncertain function. The ends were cut back, 0 bases at V and 7 bases at J, with 30 bases in the middle. The CDR3 is 20 amino acids. CDR3 sequence reads: CASSQSFSRGRGSVGGTQYF. The CDR3 DNA reads TGCGCCAGCAGTCAATCTTTCAGCAGGGGGCGCGGGAGCGTGGGAGGGACCCAGTACTTC.

The rearrangement joins TRBV2 to TRBJ1-5; 7 nucleotides match TRBD1. Looked up from germline, CDR1 is SNHLY and CDR2 is FYNNEI. Losses at the gene ends were 5 bases for V and 2 bases for J; bases not matched to a gene: 9. The CDR3 consists of 16 residues. The chain's CDR3 is CASSFNRGRGNQPQHF. In DNA form, the CDR3 reads TGTGCCAGCAGTTTCAACAGGGGCCGGGGCAATCAGCCCCAGCATTTT.

This sequence joins TRBV9 and TRBJ2-1; perhaps TRBD2 as D (6 bases). V dropped 0 bases and J dropped 9 bases, with 16 bases sitting between them. Germline V CDR1 and CDR2: SGDLS, YYNGEE. This CDR3 is 15 amino acids long. Here the CDR3 reads CASSVGLAKGGEQFF. The CDR3 DNA sequence: TGTGCCAGCAGCGTAGGGCTAGCAAAGGGAGGTGAGCAGTTCTTC.

J is TRBJ2-2 and V is TRBV19; TRBD1 agrees at 8 bases. Germline V gene data show CDR1 as LNHDA and CDR2 as SQIVND (reference sequence). This CDR3 has 15 residues. Trimming at V came to 6 bases and at J to 1 base, leaving 4 bases not matched to a gene. The CDR3 region has the DNA TGTGCCAGTAGGTCCGGGACAGGGAACACCGGGGAGCTGTTTTTT. Translation: CASRSGTGNTGELFF.

The rearrangement uses TRBV3-1 (or the pseudogene TRBV3-2) and TRBJ1-1, with a weak D call TRBD1 (5 bases). Germline V gene lookup returns CDR1 LGHDT and CDR2 YNNKEL (reference sequence). CDR3 length: 15 amino acids. Deletions cut 2 bases from V and 5 bases from J, with 15 bases between. The chain's CDR3 is CASSQTGTPGTEAFF. CDR3 DNA sequence: TGTGCCAGCAGCCAAACCGGGACTCCAGGGACTGAAGCTTTCTTT.

This clone was detected only once. The chain joins TRBV2 to TRBJ1-5; D possibly corresponds to TRBD1 (6 bases). This CDR3 comprises 16 residues. Deletions cut 3 bases from V and 6 bases from J, with 18 bases between. In germline, CDR1 is SNHLY, CDR2 FYNNEI. DNA of the CDR3: TGTGCCAGCAGTGACCCCGCCAGGGGTCGAAGTCAGCCCCAGCATTTT. Protein sequence: CASSDPARGRSQPQHF.

The chain joins TRBV5-5 to TRBJ2-2; D is unclear. Trimming cost V 4 bases and J 1 base, with 17 bases left between them. Germline CDR1 reads SGHKS; CDR2 reads YYEKEE (reference sequence). This CDR3 has 17 residues. CDR3 nucleotides: TGTGCCAGCAGCCCCACCTCCGACACCGTGAACACCGGGGAGCTGTTTTTT. Protein sequence: CASSPTSDTVNTGELFF.

The genes are TRBV7-3 and TRBJ2-5, with a weak D call TRBD2 (5 bases). Trimming removed 0 bases from V and 2 bases from J, with 10 bases in between. This CDR3 region has 15 residues. Per germline, CDR1 SGHTA and CDR2 FQGTGA. The CDR3 DNA is TGTGCCAGCAGCTTAACAGGGTGGAGGCAAGAGACCCAGTACTTC. Protein: CASSLTGWRQETQYF.

The rearrangement uses TRBV3-1 (or the pseudogene TRBV3-2) and TRBJ2-1; TRBD2 agrees at 8 bases. V was pared by 6 bases and J by 6 bases, with 10 bases of the junction left unmatched. From germline, CDR1 is LGHDT and CDR2 YNNKEL (reference sequence). The CDR3 has 15 amino acids. CDR3 in amino acids: CASSPSGSFANEQFF. CDR3 in DNA: TGTGCCAGCAGTCCCAGCGGGAGTTTTGCCAATGAGCAGTTCTTC.

In this sample, this clone turned up once. The rearrangement uses TRBV5-1 and TRBJ1-6; possible D gene TRBD1, 5 bases. V shed 4 bases and J shed 7 bases, with 12 bases lying between them. The germline gives CDR1 SGHRS, CDR2 YFSETQ. CDR3 length equals 14 residues. The CDR3 bases are TGCGCCAGCAGCGAGGACATCCCGAATTCACCCCTCCACTTT. Translation gives CASSEDIPNSPLHF.

This rearrangement joins TRBV3-1 (or the pseudogene TRBV3-2) to TRBJ1-3, with no clear D. V was shortened by 1 base and J by 7 bases, with 11 bases between the two germline ends. Germline loops: CDR1 LGHDT, CDR2 YNNKEL (reference sequence). The CDR3 loop spans 14 amino acids. The CDR3 region is CASSQARQSNTIYF. CDR3 nucleotide sequence: TGTGCCAGCAGCCAAGCTAGGCAGAGTAACACCATATATTTT.

A few counts support this clone. Within the sample, other DNA sequences also encode this same CDR3. The chain carries TRBV5-1 and TRBJ1-1, with a possible D match to TRBD1 (5 bases). The V gene's germline CDR1 is SGHRS and CDR2 YFSETQ. The CDR3 covers 12 residues. The V end was cut by 4 bases, the J end by 7 bases, with 11 bases between. Here the CDR3 reads CASSPRGGEAFF. Written as DNA, the CDR3 is TGCGCCAGCAGCCCGCGGGGGGGTGAAGCTTTCTTT.

The CDR3 here is CASSFRTGRYEQYF. In DNA, the CDR3 is TGTGCCAGCAGTTTTAGGACAGGGAGGTACGAGCAGTACTTC. The rearrangement links TRBV6-2 or TRBV6-3 to TRBJ2-7, with 8 bases aligning to TRBD1. This CDR3 comprises 14 residues. CDR1 MNHEY and CDR2 SVGEGT come from the germline V gene. V shed 4 bases and J 4 bases; nucleotides not matched to a gene: 6.

The chain links TRBV27 to TRBJ2-1, with 12 bases identical to TRBD2. J lost 3 bases, V lost 5 bases, and 5 bases had no gene match. The germline CDR1 and CDR2 sequences are MNHEY and SMNVEV (reference sequence). CDR3 length: 16 amino acids. CDR3: CASSSTTSGGYNEQFF. The DNA of the CDR3 is TGTGCCAGCAGTAGCACGACTAGCGGGGGCTACAATGAGCAGTTCTTC.

This chain joins TRBV7-2 and TRBJ1-1; D not resolved. CDR3 size: 14 residues. The germline CDR1 and CDR2 sequences are SGHTA and FQGNSA. The V and J ends lost 5 bases and 3 bases respectively, with 13 bases between them. This chain's CDR3 is CASSLQPGHTEAFF. CDR3 coding DNA: TGTGCCAGCAGCCTACAGCCTGGGCACACTGAAGCTTTCTTT.

The V gene is TRBV19, the J gene TRBJ1-1; maybe TRBD1 (5 bases). The germline V gene encodes CDR1 LNHDA and CDR2 SQIVND (reference sequence). This CDR3 has 14 amino acids. Trimming stripped 5 bases from V and 0 bases from J, with 10 bases between. CDR3 nucleotides: TGTGCCAGTAGTCCGACGACAGTGAACACTGAAGCTTTCTTT. Protein product: CASSPTTVNTEAFF.

The chain joins TRBV6-5 to TRBJ1-1; weak D call: TRBD1 (6 bases). The CDR3 is 15 amino acids. V lost 2 bases, J lost 5 bases, and 15 bases lay in between. Germline V gene data show CDR1 as MNHEY and CDR2 as SVGAGI. The CDR3 here is CASSYQQTGMTEAFF. The CDR3 coding sequence is TGTGCCAGCAGTTACCAACAAACAGGGATGACTGAAGCTTTCTTT.

The chain is built from TRBV7-9 and TRBJ1-4, with 12 bases aligning to TRBD1. The junction had 9 bases not matched to a gene; V was cut back by 4 bases and J by 6 bases. Germline V CDR1 and CDR2: SEHNR, FQNEAQ (reference sequence). This CDR3 has 17 amino acids. CDR3 DNA: TGTGCCAGCAGCTCCCGGGACAGGGGGCTTCGGGATGAAAAACTGTTTTTT. This gives the protein CASSSRDRGLRDEKLFF. Full variable domain (outside the CDR3, taken from reference TRBV7-9 and TRBJ1-4): DTGVSQNPRHKITKRGQNVTFRCDPISEHNRLYWYRQTLGQGPEFLTYFQNEAQLEKSRLLSDRFSAERPKGSFSTLEIQRTEQGDSAMYLCASSSRDRGLRDEKLFFGSGTQLSVL.

The rearrangement uses TRBV19 and TRBJ1-5; maybe TRBD1 (5 bases). From germline, CDR1 is LNHDA and CDR2 SQIVND (reference sequence). The ends were cut back, 6 bases at V and 6 bases at J, with 9 bases in the middle. CDR3 size: 12 residues. CDR3 nucleotides: TGTGCCAGTAGCCCCAGGGTTCAGCCCCAGCATTTT. The encoded protein is CASSPRVQPQHF.